This TCR beta chain is from a study of cytotoxic CD8 clonotypes in ibrutinib-treated CLL. About the research overall: After treatment lasting a median roughly 13 months, range 6 to 36, response samples were collected. General observations from the study: Baseline clonality, higher than in age-matched healthy donors, tracked circulating CD8+ T-cell counts.

Clones were read by immunoSEQ multiplex PCR, and TCRdb kept only the in-frame ones, dropping some. Found here are roughly 220,000 clones, 65% to 80% of them singletons; the top ten hold about 6.4%. The J segment lost 2 bases and the V segment lost 7 bases, leaving 12 bases of the junction unmatched. In germline, CDR1 is SQVTM, CDR2 ANQGSEA. There are 15 residues in the CDR3. Of note for this clone: What it binds is unknown.

This sequence originates from a human donor with chronic lymphocytic leukemia. The J gene is TRBJ2-3, the V gene TRBV29-1; TRBD1 aligns across 7 bases. The source was PBMCs, collected after 12 months of ibrutinib treatment. CDR3 in DNA: TGCAGCGCTTCAGCCAGGGACAGCTCCACAGATACGCAGTATTTT. The encoded protein is CSASARDSSTDTQYF.